The clone carrying this TCR beta chain showed up just a few times. The source of the sample is a study of human T cells and chemical hapten exposure. On the study more broadly: Skin on the upper inner arm, about 2 cm by about 2 cm in size, was sensitized with 2% DPC.

TCRdb fed the RACE reads into MiXCR, producing one record per CDR3 protein. The sample yields around 120,000 distinct CDR3 sequences, about 13% seen once. Noted time point: patch test 1, 2 weeks after DPC sensitization. Treatment reported: therapeutic diphenylcyclopropenone sensitization with weekly scalp DPC. The junction had 7 bases not matched to a gene; V was cut back by 6 bases and J by 0 bases. The length of the CDR3 is 15 residues. CDR1 and CDR2 from the germline V gene are MNHEY and SVGAGI. The sequences come from whole blood, collected in connection with sensitization to the hapten diphenylcyclopropenone (DPC). The chain uses TRBV6-5 and TRBJ2-7; 8 bases align to TRBD1. The sequence was obtained from a man in his late teens or twenties with alopecia areata. Some clones in this sample may be carry-over from other donors' samples. CDR3 bases: TGTGCCAGCAGCCCAGGACAGGGCAACTCCTACGAGCAGTACTTC. Translating gives CASSPGQGNSYEQYF.